Shown below are 18 T cell receptor beta chains from a single sample sequenced in a study of CD8 T cells in Susac syndrome. Random hexamers were used to reverse transcribe 0.5 to 1 ug of RNA. TCRdb independently ran MiXCR on the immunoSEQ multiplex PCR reads; one entry per CDR3 protein. This table has 150,000 to 200,000 distinct CDR3 sequences, approximately 95% appearing once. The sequenced material came from CD4+ T cells from PBMCs. The receptors come from a human donor with multiple sclerosis.

The rearrangement links TRBV15 to TRBJ2-7; D is unresolved. Trimming took off 1 base at V and 3 bases at J, with 16 bases between the two ends. The CDR3 sequence is 16 residues long. CDR1 is LNHNV, CDR2 YYDKDF, per germline (reference sequence). The CDR3 nucleotides are TGTGCCACCAGCAGAGTCAACAGCCGAGGTATCTACGAGCAGTACTTC. Translating gives CATSRVNSRGIYEQYF. Filled out from reference TRBV15 and TRBJ2-7, the complete variable domain reads DAMVIQNPRYQVTQFGKPVTLSCSQTLNHNVMYWYQQKSSQAPKLLFHYYDKDFNNEADTPDNFQSRRPNTSFCFLDIRSPGLGDTAMYLCATSRVNSRGIYEQYFGPGTRLTVT.

The V call is TRBV19, the J call TRBJ1-5; no firm D call. The CDR3 loop spans 16 amino acids. CDR1 LNHDA and CDR2 SQIVND come from the germline V gene (reference sequence). The germline V and J ends were trimmed by 1 base and 1 base, with 11 bases remaining between them. The CDR3 protein is CASSIGATYSNQPQHF. The CDR3 coding sequence is TGTGCCAGTAGTATAGGGGCCACCTACAGCAATCAGCCCCAGCATTTT.

On this clonotype: Germline and junction disagree at one end, which may indicate a read error. The genes are TRBV20-1 and TRBJ2-7, with 9 bases lining up with TRBD2. CDR1 and CDR2 from the germline V gene are DFQATT and SNEGSKA (reference sequence). This CDR3 spans 13 amino acids. The DNA for the CDR3 is TGCAGTGCTACCCCTCCTTCGGGGCGGGGGGGATGCTTC. It encodes CSATPPSGRGGCF.

V usage is TRBV11-3 and J usage is TRBJ2-2; tentatively, D is TRBD1 or TRBD2 (5 bases each). Germline-derived CDR1 and CDR2 are SGHNT and YENEEA. The CDR3 has 17 amino acids. The V and J ends lost 5 bases and 4 bases respectively, with 20 bases between them. CDR3 sequence reads: CASSTSGGSLITGELFF. DNA of the CDR3: TGTGCCAGCAGCACTAGTGGGGGTAGCTTGATCACCGGGGAGCTGTTTTTT.

This chain joins TRBV18 and TRBJ2-2; D is perhaps TRBD1 or TRBD2 (5 bases each). Germline V lookup: CDR1 KGHSH, CDR2 LQKENI. This CDR3 contains 15 residues. Trimming cost V 3 bases and J 1 base, with 9 bases left between them. CDR3 DNA sequence: TGTGCCAGCTCACCTGGGACGGGGAACACCGGGGAGCTGTTTTTT. As protein: CASSPGTGNTGELFF.

This rearrangement joins TRBV6-1 to TRBJ1-1; D is undetermined. The V end lost 4 bases, the J end lost 1 base, and 7 bases lay between the germline ends. Per the germline V gene, CDR1 is MNHNS and CDR2 is SASEGT. This CDR3 has 13 amino acids. The CDR3 here is CASSVYTNTEAFF. The DNA of the CDR3 is TGTGCCAGCAGTGTTTACACGAACACTGAAGCTTTCTTT.

V gene TRBV7-2 combines with J gene TRBJ2-7, with 8 nucleotides matching TRBD1. Unmatched junction bases numbered 4, after V lost 5 bases and J lost 4 bases. The CDR3 is made up of 13 amino acids. Germline CDR1 SGHTA, CDR2 FQGNSA. The CDR3, as DNA: TGTGCCAGCAGCCAGAGGACAGGGTACGAGCAGTACTTC. It encodes CASSQRTGYEQYF.

This clonotype was observed at least ten times. The rearrangement uses TRBV7-2 and TRBJ2-7, with no clear D. Germline V gene sequence: CDR1 SGHTA, CDR2 FQGNSA. The CDR3 is made up of 11 amino acids. V lost 5 bases, J lost 3 bases, and 5 bases lay in between. The CDR3 is CASSPSYEQYF. Here the CDR3 DNA reads TGTGCCAGCAGCCCGAGCTACGAGCAGTACTTC.

This chain joins TRBV7-2 and TRBJ2-5; D is undetermined. CDR1 and CDR2 from the germline V gene are SGHTA and FQGNSA. The V end lost 3 bases, the J end lost 5 bases, and 10 bases lay between the germline ends. The CDR3 runs to 13 residues. This chain's CDR3 is CASSFPSTETQYF. CDR3 sequence (DNA): TGTGCCAGCAGCTTCCCTTCAACGGAGACCCAGTACTTC.

The rearrangement joins TRBV6-2 or TRBV6-3 to TRBJ2-1, with 7 bases that match TRBD2. The CDR3 extends over 12 amino acids. After removal of 5 bases from V and 7 bases from J, the junction contained 2 bases not matched to a gene. Germline V CDR1 and CDR2: MNHEY, SVGEGT. CDR3 loop: CASSRTSNEQFF. CDR3 in DNA: TGTGCCAGCAGTAGGACTAGTAATGAGCAGTTCTTC.

This clonotype has more than one count but fewer than ten. The V call is TRBV6-5, the J call TRBJ2-5; 13 bases fit TRBD2. The CDR3 covers 10 residues. The germline V gene encodes CDR1 MNHEY and CDR2 SVGAGI. J gave up 9 bases and V 11 bases, and 0 bases lay outside the gene matches. The DNA for the CDR3 is TGTGCCGGACTAGCGGGGGCCCAGTACTTC. Residues: CAGLAGAQYF.

This chain joins TRBV3-1 and TRBJ2-2, with a tentative D call TRBD2 (5 bases). V gave up 4 bases and J gave up 6 bases, with 12 bases separating them. The CDR3 runs 14 residues. Looked up from germline, CDR1 is LGHDT and CDR2 is YNNKEL (reference sequence). The CDR3: CASSLQRSSGELFF. The CDR3, as DNA: TGTGCCAGCAGCCTTCAGCGGTCGTCCGGGGAGCTGTTTTTT.

The chain joins TRBV28 to TRBJ1-2; D unclear. The ends were cut back, 2 bases at V and 2 bases at J, with 6 bases in the middle. CDR1 and CDR2 (germline): MDHEN, SYDVKM. The CDR3 sequence is 13 residues long. The CDR3 spells CASSLTPNYGYTF. The CDR3 nucleotides are TGTGCCAGCAGTTTAACCCCAAACTATGGCTACACCTTC.

The gene calls are TRBV4-1 and TRBJ2-7; 8 bases are shared with TRBD1. Unmatched junction bases numbered 4, after V lost 0 bases and J lost 3 bases. Germline V lookup: CDR1 MGHRA, CDR2 YSYEKL. This CDR3 spans 15 amino acids. Written as DNA, the CDR3 is TGCGCCAGCAGCCAAGAACGGACAGGGAGCTACGAGCAGTACTTC. The encoded protein is CASSQERTGSYEQYF.

The genes are TRBV4-1 and TRBJ2-3, with 10 nucleotides matching TRBD2. The CDR3 is 18 amino acids. The trim removed 1 base at V and 4 bases at J, leaving 11 bases unmatched. Germline-derived CDR1 and CDR2 are MGHRA and YSYEKL. CDR3 residues: CASSQVMSSGGAADTQYF. The CDR3 nucleotides read TGCGCCAGCAGCCAAGTGATGTCGAGCGGGGGGGCCGCAGATACGCAGTATTTT.

This chain uses TRBV30 with TRBJ1-5; D might be TRBD1 (5 bases). This CDR3 has 15 residues. CDR1 is GTSNPN, CDR2 SVGIG, per germline (reference sequence). The V end was cut by 1 base, the J end by 1 base, with 11 bases between. The CDR3 nucleotides are TGTGCCTGGAGTGACGGGACGAGAAGCAATCAGCCCCAGCATTTT. As protein: CAWSDGTRSNQPQHF.

V gene TRBV29-1 combines with J gene TRBJ2-7; D gene ambiguous. CDR1 is SQVTM, CDR2 ANQGSEA, per germline. Between the trimmed V and J ends, which lost 7 bases and 1 base, there was a span of 8 bases. The CDR3 sequence is 11 residues long. In nucleotides, the CDR3 is TGCAGCGCAGGAGTTTCCTACGAGCAGTACTTC. Translating gives CSAGVSYEQYF.

V gene TRBV29-1 combines with J gene TRBJ2-3, with 7 nucleotides matching TRBD2. With V trimmed by 6 bases and J by 3 bases, 12 bases remained unmatched. Germline CDR1 SQVTM, CDR2 ANQGSEA. The CDR3 is made up of 15 amino acids. CDR3 sequence reads: CSVDKSSGKTDTQYF. The CDR3 nucleotides are TGCAGCGTCGATAAGTCTAGCGGAAAGACAGATACGCAGTATTTT.